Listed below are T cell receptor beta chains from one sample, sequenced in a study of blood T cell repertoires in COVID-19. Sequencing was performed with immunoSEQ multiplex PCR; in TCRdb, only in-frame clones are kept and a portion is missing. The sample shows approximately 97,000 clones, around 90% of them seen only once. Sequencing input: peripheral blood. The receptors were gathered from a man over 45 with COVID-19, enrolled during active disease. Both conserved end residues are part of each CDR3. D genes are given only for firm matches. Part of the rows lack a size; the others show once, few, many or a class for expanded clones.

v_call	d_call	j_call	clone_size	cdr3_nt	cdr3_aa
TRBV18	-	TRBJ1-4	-	TGTGCCAGCTCACCGGGCCTCAATGAAAAACTGTTTTTT	CASSPGLNEKLFF
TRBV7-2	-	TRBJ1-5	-	TGTGCCAGCAGCTTTCCCTATCAGCCCCAGCATTTT	CASSFPYQPQHF
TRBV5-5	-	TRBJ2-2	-	TGTGCCAGCAGCTTGGTCACGCATCAGGACGGGGAGCTGTTTTTT	CASSLVTHQDGELFF
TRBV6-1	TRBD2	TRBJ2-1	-	TGTGCCAGCAGTGAAACGCAGACTAGCAGTGAGCAGTTCTTC	CASSETQTSSEQFF
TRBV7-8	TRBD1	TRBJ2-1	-	TGTGCCAGCAGCCTTGGACAGGGGAGGTTTAATGAGCAGTTCTTC	CASSLGQGRFNEQFF
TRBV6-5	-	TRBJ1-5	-	TGTGCCAGCAGTTACACGGGATTTCAGCCCCAGCATTTT	CASSYTGFQPQHF
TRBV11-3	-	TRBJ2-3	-	TGTGCCAGCAGCATGGGGACCAGCGGGGATACGCAGTATTTT	CASSMGTSGDTQYF
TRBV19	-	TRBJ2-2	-	TGTGCCAGTAGTATAGCCGGGGGTCGGACCGGGGAGCTGTTTTTT	CASSIAGGRTGELFF
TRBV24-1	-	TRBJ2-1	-	TGTGCCACCAGTGAAACTACGGCGCTTTACAATGAGCAGTTCTTC	CATSETTALYNEQFF
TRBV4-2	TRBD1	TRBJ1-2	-	TGTGCCAGCAGCCAGGCCGGGACAGGGGCCTATGGCTACACCTTC	CASSQAGTGAYGYTF
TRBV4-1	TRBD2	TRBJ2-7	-	TGCGCCAGCAGCCCATCGGAGGGAGGGTACGAGCAGTACTTC	CASSPSEGGYEQYF
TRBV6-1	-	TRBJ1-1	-	TGTGCCAGCAGTGATTTGGGGGCGCAGACTGAAGCTTTCTTT	CASSDLGAQTEAFF
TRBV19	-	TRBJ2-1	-	TGTGCCAGTAGCCTAGGGGCCAGGGCGCCCTACAATGAGCAGTTCTTC	CASSLGARAPYNEQFF
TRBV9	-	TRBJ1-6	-	TGTGCCAGCAGCGTTCTGGACTCAGAATCACCCCTCCACTTT	CASSVLDSESPLHF
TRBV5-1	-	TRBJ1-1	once	TGCGCCAGCAGCTTGGACTCGGGGATTCGGACTGAAGCTTTCTTT	CASSLDSGIRTEAFF
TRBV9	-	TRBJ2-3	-	TGTGCCAGCAGCGTAGCTTCGACAGGCGGAGATACGCAGTATTTT	CASSVASTGGDTQYF
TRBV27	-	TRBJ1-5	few	TGTGCCAGCAGTTCGACGACAGAGGGGGGGAATCAGCCCCAGCATTTT	CASSSTTEGGNQPQHF
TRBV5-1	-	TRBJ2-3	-	TGCGCCAGCAACCGGGACTTCACAGATACGCAGTATTTT	CASNRDFTDTQYF
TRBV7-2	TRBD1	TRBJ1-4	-	TGTGCCAGCAGCTCACCCGGGACAGGGGTGATGGACGAAAAACTGTTTTTT	CASSSPGTGVMDEKLFF
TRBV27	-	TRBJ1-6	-	TGTGCCAGCAGTCTCCAAGAGAGGAGCTCCTATAATTCACCCCTCCACTTT	CASSLQERSSYNSPLHF
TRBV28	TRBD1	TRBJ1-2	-	TGTGCCAGCAGTGCCTCCGGGACAGCCAGTTATGGCTACACCTTC	CASSASGTASYGYTF
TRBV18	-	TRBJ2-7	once	TGTGCCAGCTCACCGCAGCGGAGCTCCTACGAGCAGTACTTC	CASSPQRSSYEQYF